These 21 T cell receptor beta chains share one sample of origin, sequenced in a study of identical twins. Via MiXCR, TCRdb re-called the 5' RACE reads, giving one row per CDR3 protein. The data hold about 100,000 distinct CDR3 sequences, with around 5.5% observed a single time. The sequencing sample was made of memory T cells sorted from blood. These receptors came from a woman in her 50s in good health.

The chain combines TRBV5-1 with TRBJ1-4; 8 bases are shared with TRBD1. V dropped 5 bases and J dropped 6; count of bases not matched to a gene: 3. Germline assignment: CDR1 SGHRS and CDR2 YFSETQ. CDR3 size: 13 residues. The chain's CDR3 is CASRTGDDEKLFF. The CDR3 DNA is TGCGCCAGCAGGACAGGGGACGATGAAAAACTGTTTTTT.

By share, this clonotype counts as medium-sized. This rearrangement joins TRBV20-1 to TRBJ1-5; no clear D gene. The CDR3 extends over 12 amino acids. From germline, CDR1 is DFQATT and CDR2 SNEGSKA (reference sequence). V was cut by 6 bases and J by 7 bases, with 13 bases left in between. CDR3 sequence reads: CSAIRGSQPQHF. The CDR3 DNA reads as TGCAGTGCCATACGAGGGTCACAGCCCCAGCATTTT.

In this sample, this clonotype turned up many times. The genes are TRBV6-5 and TRBJ1-2; TRBD1 agrees at 7 bases. The J segment lost 5 bases and the V segment lost 5 bases, leaving 8 bases of the junction unmatched. CDR3 length: 14 amino acids. CDR1 and CDR2 from the germline V gene are MNHEY and SVGAGI. CDR3 in amino acids: CASSENRGWYGYTF. The CDR3 DNA follows: TGTGCCAGCAGTGAGAACAGGGGTTGGTATGGCTACACCTTC.

This clonotype was found a few times. This chain connects TRBV20-1 to TRBJ1-5; TRBD1 might be the D (6 bases). V was pared by 1 base and J by 3 bases, with 13 bases between. There are 15 residues in the CDR3. Looked up from germline, CDR1 is DFQATT and CDR2 is SNEGSKA (reference sequence). CDR3 bases: TGCAGTGCTAGAGCCGGCGGGGGCCCCAATCAGCCCCAGCATTTT. This codes for CSARAGGGPNQPQHF.

At least ten counts were recorded for this clonotype. The chain recombines TRBV10-2 with TRBJ2-2; D uncertain. Germline V CDR1 and CDR2: WSHSY, SAAADI. Trimming pared 2 bases from V and 6 bases from J, leaving 7 bases between. The CDR3 consists of 13 residues. The DNA of the CDR3 is TGCGCCAGCAGTGAGCTTTTACCCGGGGAGCTGTTTTTT. It yields the protein CASSELLPGELFF.

The rearrangement uses TRBV11-2 and TRBJ2-1; no reliable D call. The CDR3 covers 15 residues. Trimming removed 3 bases at V and 3 bases at J, with 12 bases between. Per the germline V gene, CDR1 is SGHAT and CDR2 is FQNNGV. The CDR3 region has the DNA TGTGCCAGCAGCTTGTCCACAACAGTCTACAATGAGCAGTTCTTC. Translation: CASSLSTTVYNEQFF.

This clonotype was detected ten times or more. V gene TRBV2 combines with J gene TRBJ1-2; no firm D call. V was trimmed by 3 bases and J by 7 bases, leaving 15 bases between them. This CDR3 contains 14 residues. CDR1 is SNHLY, CDR2 FYNNEI, per germline. CDR3 bases: TGTGCCAGCAGTGACTCCCGGGATCCCAGTGGCTACACCTTC. As protein: CASSDSRDPSGYTF. Using reference TRBV2 and TRBJ1-2 for the parts outside the CDR3, the full variable domain is EPEVTQTPSHQVTQMGQEVILRCVPISNHLYFYWYRQILGQKVEFLVSFYNNEISEKSEIFDDQFSVERPDGSNFTLKIRSTKLEDSAMYFCASSDSRDPSGYTFGSGTRLTVV.

This clonotype was observed at least ten times. This rearrangement joins TRBV5-1 to TRBJ2-1; 7 positions agree with TRBD2. The CDR3 covers 16 residues. The V gene end was trimmed by 0 bases and the J gene end by 5 bases; junction bases not matched to a gene: 8. Germline-derived CDR1 and CDR2 are SGHRS and YFSETQ. CDR3 sequence: CASSLAERGFDNEQFF. CDR3 DNA: TGCGCCAGCAGCTTGGCCGAGCGGGGATTCGACAATGAGCAGTTCTTC. The full variable domain, its missing parts supplied by reference TRBV5-1 and TRBJ2-1, is KAGVTQTPRYLIKTRGQQVTLSCSPISGHRSVSWYQQTPGQGLQFLFEYFSETQRNKGNFPGRFSGRQFSNSRSEMNVSTLELGDSALYLCASSLAERGFDNEQFFGPGTRLTVL.

Many counts were recorded for this clonotype. The chain combines TRBV29-1 with TRBJ2-5; no definite D call. Trimming cost V 4 bases and J 5 bases, with 11 bases left between them. This CDR3 has 12 residues. Germline CDR1 SQVTM, CDR2 ANQGSEA. The chain's CDR3 is CSVGGLGETQYF. The CDR3 DNA reads TGCAGCGTTGGAGGTCTGGGGGAGACCCAGTACTTC.

This clonotype was observed at least ten times. The chain joins TRBV2 to TRBJ2-4; tentatively, D is TRBD2 (6 bases). This CDR3 spans 15 amino acids. CDR1 SNHLY and CDR2 FYNNEI come from the germline V gene. V gave up 7 bases and J gave up 2 bases, with 15 bases separating them. CDR3 bases: TGTGCCAGCAAGGTGGGAGGTGGATCCAAAAACATTCAGTACTTC. It specifies CASKVGGGSKNIQYF.

Worth noting for this clonotype: A much larger clone differs by one base, so this may be a read error. This chain links TRBV4-1 with TRBJ2-4; D gene unclear. V shed 5 bases and J shed 7 bases, with 12 bases lying between them. CDR3 length equals 13 residues. From germline, CDR1 is MGHRA and CDR2 YSYEKL. The CDR3 here is CASSLVDGNIQYF. CDR3 nucleotides: TGCGCCAGCAGCTTGGTGGACGGTAACATTCAGTACTTC.

The V call is TRBV7-8, the J call TRBJ1-5, with a tentative D call TRBD1 (5 bases). Germline V gene lookup returns CDR1 SGHVS and CDR2 FQNEAQ. Between the trimmed V and J ends, which lost 4 bases and 2 bases, there was a span of 21 bases. There are 18 residues in the CDR3. In DNA form, the CDR3 reads TGTGCCAGCAGCTCAGAGGGACGGCTGCCTTTGCGCAATCAGCCCCAGCATTTT. This gives the protein CASSSEGRLPLRNQPQHF. The full variable domain, in which reference TRBV7-8 and TRBJ1-5 provide the parts outside the CDR3, is GAGVSQSPRYKVAKRGQDVALRCDPISGHVSLFWYQQALGQGPEFLTYFQNEAQLDKSGLPSDRFFAERPEGSVSTLKIQRTQQEDSAVYLCASSSEGRLPLRNQPQHFGDGTRLSIL.

At least ten counts were recorded for this clonotype. The V call is TRBV7-8, the J call TRBJ1-1; D remains unclear. V was pared by 1 base and J by 1 base, with 10 bases between. The germline gives CDR1 SGHVS, CDR2 FQNEAQ. CDR3 length: 15 amino acids. CDR3 loop: CASSLVQQGNTEAFF. As DNA, the CDR3 is TGTGCCAGCAGCTTAGTACAACAAGGGAACACTGAAGCTTTCTTT.

This clonotype was detected a few times. The chain combines TRBV4-1 with TRBJ1-5; the D gene is possibly TRBD1 (6 bases). Trimming took off 6 bases at V and 7 bases at J, with 16 bases between the two ends. The CDR3 loop spans 14 amino acids. The V gene's germline CDR1 is MGHRA and CDR2 YSYEKL. As DNA, the CDR3 is TGCGCCAGCAGGGCACCAGGGGTCATGCAGCCCCAGCATTTT. It specifies CASRAPGVMQPQHF.

At least ten counts were recorded for this clonotype. This rearrangement joins TRBV25-1 to TRBJ1-3, with TRBD1 as a possible D gene (5 bases). This CDR3 spans 15 amino acids. Trimming pared 4 bases from V and 0 bases from J, leaving 10 bases between. CDR1 and CDR2 (germline): MGHDK, SYGVNS. As DNA, the CDR3 is TGTGCCAGCAGTGCCCAGGGAACCTCTGGAAACACCATATATTTT. Encoded protein: CASSAQGTSGNTIYF.

This clonotype was seen many times. CDR3 bases: TGTGCCACCAGTGACCTTCAGGGGGCGAAGAATGAGCAGTTCTTC. This gives the protein CATSDLQGAKNEQFF. This chain joins TRBV24-1 and TRBJ2-1; 8 bases align to TRBD1. Germline CDR1 is KGHDR and CDR2 is SFDVKD. The CDR3 is 15 amino acids. Trimming took 4 bases from V and 7 from J; bases not matched to a gene: 8.

Details on this clonotype: This could be a read error, since a much larger clone is one nucleotide away. The V call is TRBV27, the J call TRBJ2-1, with 7 bases fitting TRBD1. The CDR3 extends over 16 amino acids. In germline, CDR1 is MNHEY, CDR2 SMNVEV (reference sequence). CDR3 sequence (DNA): TGTGCCTGCAGTTTCATAGGGGGCGCCCCCTACAATGAGCAGTTCTTC. It codes for CACSFIGGAPYNEQFF.

This clonotype was observed a handful of times. This chain uses TRBV25-1 with TRBJ2-7; 11 nucleotides align to TRBD2. CDR3 length equals 15 residues. Trimming removed 7 bases from V and 6 bases from J; junction bases left unmatched: 11. The germline gives CDR1 MGHDK, CDR2 SYGVNS. The CDR3: CASTGILAGASEQYF. In nucleotides, the CDR3 is TGTGCCAGCACAGGGATACTAGCGGGAGCCTCCGAGCAGTACTTC.

V is TRBV5-1 and J is TRBJ2-2, with 8 positions matching TRBD1. J was trimmed by 7 bases and V by 4 bases; bases with no gene match: 12. Germline V gene lookup returns CDR1 SGHRS and CDR2 YFSETQ. This CDR3 region has 16 residues. In nucleotides, the CDR3 is TGCGCCAGCAGCGGAGCCGGGACAGGCCGGGTCGGGGAGCTGTTTTTT. Amino acid sequence: CASSGAGTGRVGELFF. Supplemented by reference TRBV5-1 and TRBJ2-2, the full variable domain reads KAGVTQTPRYLIKTRGQQVTLSCSPISGHRSVSWYQQTPGQGLQFLFEYFSETQRNKGNFPGRFSGRQFSNSRSEMNVSTLELGDSALYLCASSGAGTGRVGELFFGEGSRLTVL.

This clonotype was seen ten or more times. The chain uses TRBV5-6 and TRBJ2-6; 8 nucleotides line up with TRBD1. The trim removed 1 base at V and 0 bases at J, leaving 3 bases unmatched. The CDR3 runs 17 residues. The V gene's germline CDR1 is SGHDT and CDR2 YYEEEE. This CDR3 is CASSLITGGSGANVLTF. For the CDR3, the DNA is TGTGCCAGCAGCTTGATAACAGGGGGCTCTGGGGCCAACGTCCTGACTTTC. Full variable domain (remainder filled in from reference TRBV5-6 and TRBJ2-6): DAGVTQSPTHLIKTRGQQVTLRCSPKSGHDTVSWYQQALGQGPQFIFQYYEEEERQRGNFPDRFSGHQFPNYSSELNVNALLLGDSALYLCASSLITGGSGANVLTFGAGSRLTVL.

This clonotype appeared many times. The chain uses TRBV28 and TRBJ1-5; D is unresolved. The CDR3 is 17 amino acids. In germline, CDR1 is MDHEN, CDR2 SYDVKM. Between the trimmed V and J ends, which lost 2 bases and 2 bases, there was a span of 16 bases. The CDR3 nucleotides are TGTGCCAGCAGTTTAAGTGGGAGGAAATCCCGCAATCAGCCCCAGCATTTT. Its translation is CASSLSGRKSRNQPQHF.